Below are 8 T cell receptor beta chains sequenced from a single sample in a study of shared clonotypes between healthy human individuals. The repertoire was sequenced with immunoSEQ multiplex PCR; TCRdb's copy has only in-frame clones and lacks some. Of about 1.1 million clones detected, 77% appear once; the ten largest clones hold 0.85% to 1%. Source material: memory CD4+ T cells from PBMCs. Subset described: CD45RA-negative fraction. The origin of the receptors is a man aged 18 to 35 in good health. Some clones in this sample may be carry-over from other donors' samples.

This clone has just a few counts. V gene TRBV30 combines with J gene TRBJ2-3; 7 nucleotides align to TRBD2. V was pared by 0 bases and J by 2 bases, with 2 bases of the junction left unmatched. Germline CDR1 GTSNPN, CDR2 SVGIG (reference sequence). This CDR3 is built from 14 residues. Written as DNA, the CDR3 is TGTGCCTGGAGTGTGCGGGAGCCCACAGATACGCAGTATTTT. Encoded protein: CAWSVREPTDTQYF.

The chain couples TRBV28 to TRBJ2-5; perhaps TRBD2 as D (7 bases). Looked up from germline, CDR1 is MDHEN and CDR2 is SYDVKM. The CDR3 covers 13 residues. CDR3 in amino acids: CASRGGGVETQYF. CDR3 nucleotides: TGTGCATCCAGAGGGGGGGGTGTGGAGACCCAGTACTTC.

This clone has only a few counts. The chain joins TRBV28 to TRBJ1-2; D is unclear. Germline lookup yields CDR1 MDHEN and CDR2 SYDVKM. V lost 8 bases, J lost 4 bases, and 11 bases lay in between. The CDR3 sequence is 12 residues long. CDR3 DNA: TGTGCCAGCGGGAATGATGGCTATGGCTACACCTTC. This sequence encodes CASGNDGYGYTF.

To note about this clone: The sample has other DNA sequences that encode this CDR3 too. The V and J genes are TRBV7-2 and TRBJ2-7, with 8 bases aligning to TRBD1. J lost 2 bases, V lost 0 bases, and 3 bases had no gene match. The germline gives CDR1 SGHTA, CDR2 FQGNSA. The CDR3 is made up of 15 amino acids. CDR3: CASSLARTGPYEQYF. For the CDR3, the DNA is TGTGCCAGCAGCTTAGCGAGGACAGGGCCCTACGAGCAGTACTTC.

This sequence joins TRBV28 and TRBJ1-5; 9 bases fit TRBD1. V lost 6 bases and J lost 5; bases outside the gene matches: 8. The CDR3 sequence is 15 residues long. CDR1 MDHEN and CDR2 SYDVKM come from the germline V gene. The CDR3: CASRFPGQGYQPQHF. The CDR3 coding sequence is TGTGCCAGCAGATTCCCGGGACAGGGTTATCAGCCCCAGCATTTT.

The chain combines TRBV28 with TRBJ1-1; 8 bases map to TRBD1. Germline V CDR1 and CDR2: MDHEN, SYDVKM. V shed 6 bases, J shed 4 bases, and the junction held 7 bases outside the gene matches. CDR3 length: 14 amino acids. CDR3 bases: TGTGCCAGCAGCCCAGGGGGCTTGGTCACTGAAGCTTTCTTT. Translated, it gives CASSPGGLVTEAFF. Based on the CDR3 plus reference TRBV28 and TRBJ1-1, the full variable domain is DVKVTQSSRYLVKRTGEKVFLECVQDMDHENMFWYRQDPGLGLRLIYFSYDVKMKEKGDIPEGYSVSREKKERFSLILESASTNQTSMYLCASSPGGLVTEAFFGQGTRLTVV.

Here the CDR3 DNA reads TGCGCCAGCAGCTTCGGCAGGGAGGACACTGAAGCTTTCTTT. Protein: CASSFGREDTEAFF. This chain joins TRBV5-1 and TRBJ1-1; weak D call: TRBD1 (5 bases). There are 14 residues in the CDR3. CDR1 is SGHRS, CDR2 YFSETQ, per germline. Trimming took off 2 bases at V and 3 bases at J, with 11 bases between the two ends.

The chain uses TRBV5-4 and TRBJ1-1; D is undetermined. Between the trimmed V and J ends, which lost 2 bases and 1 base, there was a span of 9 bases. This CDR3 region has 14 residues. Germline V lookup: CDR1 SGHNT, CDR2 YYREEE (reference sequence). The CDR3 sequence: CASSLKNGNTEAFF. The CDR3 bases are TGTGCCAGCAGCTTAAAAAACGGGAACACTGAAGCTTTCTTT. The whole variable domain, remainder taken from reference TRBV5-4 and TRBJ1-1, is ETGVTQSPTHLIKTRGQQVTLRCSSQSGHNTVSWYQQALGQGPQFIFQYYREEENGRGNFPPRFSGLQFPNYSSELNVNALELDDSALYLCASSLKNGNTEAFFGQGTRLTVV.